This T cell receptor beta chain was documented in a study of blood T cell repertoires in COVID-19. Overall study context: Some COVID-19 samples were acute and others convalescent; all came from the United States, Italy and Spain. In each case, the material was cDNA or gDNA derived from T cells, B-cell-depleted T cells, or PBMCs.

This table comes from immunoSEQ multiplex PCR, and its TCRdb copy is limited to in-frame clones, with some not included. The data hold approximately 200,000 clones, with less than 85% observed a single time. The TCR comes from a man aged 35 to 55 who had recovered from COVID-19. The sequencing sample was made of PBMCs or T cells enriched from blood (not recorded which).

CDR3 nucleotide sequence: TGTGCCATCACGAAGGGACAGGGGGGCGAGCAGTACTTC. Residues: CAITKGQGGEQYF. The chain combines TRBV10-3 with TRBJ2-7; TRBD1 matches 11 bases. Germline V gene lookup returns CDR1 ENHRY and CDR2 SYGVKD. This CDR3 spans 13 amino acids. V was pared by 7 bases and J by 6 bases, with 5 bases of the junction left unmatched.